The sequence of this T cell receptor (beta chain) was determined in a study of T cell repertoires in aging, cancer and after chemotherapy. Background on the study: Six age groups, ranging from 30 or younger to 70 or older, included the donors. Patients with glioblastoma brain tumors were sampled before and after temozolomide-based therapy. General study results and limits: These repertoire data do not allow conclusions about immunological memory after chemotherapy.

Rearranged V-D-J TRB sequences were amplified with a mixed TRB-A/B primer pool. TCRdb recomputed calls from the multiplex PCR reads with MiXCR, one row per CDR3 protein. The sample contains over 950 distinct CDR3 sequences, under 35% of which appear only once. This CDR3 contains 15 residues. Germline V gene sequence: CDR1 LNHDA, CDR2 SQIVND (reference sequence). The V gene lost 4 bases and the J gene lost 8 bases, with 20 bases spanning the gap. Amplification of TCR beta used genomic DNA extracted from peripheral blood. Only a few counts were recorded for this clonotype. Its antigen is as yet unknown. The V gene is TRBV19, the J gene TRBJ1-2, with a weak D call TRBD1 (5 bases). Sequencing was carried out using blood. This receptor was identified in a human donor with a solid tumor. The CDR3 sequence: CASSTGDAPVRGYTF. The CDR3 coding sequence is TGTGCCAGTAGTACCGGGGACGCCCCGGTGAGGGGCTACACCTTC.